This T cell receptor beta chain was found in a study of blood T cell repertoires in COVID-19. About the study: The study drew acute and convalescent COVID-19 samples from the United States, Italy and Spain.

The junction had 12 bases not matched to a gene; V was cut back by 7 bases and J by 3 bases. CDR1 and CDR2 (germline): MNHNY, SVGAGI (reference sequence). The CDR3 is 15 residues long. In the original analysis: The assay estimated nucleated cells by amplifying reference gene primers. The repertoire was sequenced with immunoSEQ multiplex PCR; TCRdb's copy has only in-frame clones and lacks some. V and J calls and clone size come straight from that table; D and trimming were deduced from the DNA. Among roughly 150,000 clones listed, about 88% were seen once. The chain joins TRBV6-6 to TRBJ2-7, with 7 bases fitting TRBD1. The receptor's source is an elderly woman with acute or convalescent COVID-19. The sequenced sample was peripheral blood. CDR3 sequence: CASTPGGRAVYEQYF. The CDR3 DNA follows: TGTGCCAGCACCCCAGGGGGACGCGCGGTCTACGAGCAGTACTTC.